This is a list of T cell receptor beta chains from one sample in a study of response to subunit inactivated influenza vaccine. TCRdb itself ran the RT-PCR reads through MiXCR, one entry per CDR3 protein. The sample contains about half a million distinct CDR3 sequences, about 25% of which appear only once. Sequenced material: CD4+ T cells sorted from PBMCs, taken more than 4 days after vaccination. These receptors originate from a man aged 50 or older who received an inactivated influenza vaccine. The CDR3 runs from the conserved cysteine through the conserved F or W. Fields, in order: J gene, V gene, clone size, D gene, CDR3 length, CDR3 DNA, CDR3 protein. The D gene is left open where the match is weak. For some rows the clone size is stated as once, few or many, or as a class when expanded; others skip it.

j_gene: TRBJ2-5
v_gene: TRBV19
abundance: many
d_gene: TRBD2
len: 13
CDR3nt: TGTGCCAGTGGAGAGCAGGGAGGGGAGACCCAGTACTTC
CDR3aa: CASGEQGGETQYF

j_gene: TRBJ1-3
v_gene: TRBV15
abundance: -
d_gene: -
len: 14
CDR3nt: TGTGCCACCAGCAGAGATCTCCAAGGAAACACCATATATTTT
CDR3aa: CATSRDLQGNTIYF

j_gene: TRBJ2-3
v_gene: TRBV7-9
abundance: -
d_gene: -
len: 14
CDR3nt: TGTGCCAGCAGCTTAATGGGACCTCAAGATACGCAGTATTTT
CDR3aa: CASSLMGPQDTQYF

j_gene: TRBJ2-3
v_gene: TRBV5-1
abundance: few
d_gene: -
len: 15
CDR3nt: TGCGCCAGCAGCTTGGGTTCAGGGGGGGCAGATACGCAGTATTTT
CDR3aa: CASSLGSGGADTQYF

j_gene: TRBJ1-5
v_gene: TRBV20-1
abundance: -
d_gene: -
len: 13
CDR3nt: TGCAGTGCCCTTGACAGCCCCGATCAGCCCCAGCATTTT
CDR3aa: CSALDSPDQPQHF

j_gene: TRBJ2-7
v_gene: TRBV4-3
abundance: -
d_gene: -
len: 16
CDR3nt: TGCGCCAGCAGCCAGGGGGTAGCCGGGCCCCCCTACGAGCAGTACTTC
CDR3aa: CASSQGVAGPPYEQYF

j_gene: TRBJ2-2
v_gene: TRBV5-1
abundance: -
d_gene: -
len: 17
CDR3nt: TGCGCCAGCAGCTTGGTGGGGTCCACCTTTCCCACCGGGGAGCTGTTTTTT
CDR3aa: CASSLVGSTFPTGELFF

j_gene: TRBJ2-3
v_gene: TRBV15
abundance: few
d_gene: -
len: 14
CDR3nt: TGTGCCACCAGCAGAGAAGGGACTGGAGATACGCAGTATTTT
CDR3aa: CATSREGTGDTQYF

j_gene: TRBJ2-3
v_gene: TRBV20-1
abundance: -
d_gene: TRBD2
len: 16
CDR3nt: TGCAGTGCTAGGGGGGTTCGCGGGGGGGCCCCAGATACGCAGTATTTT
CDR3aa: CSARGVRGGAPDTQYF

j_gene: TRBJ1-5
v_gene: TRBV20-1
abundance: -
d_gene: -
len: 14
CDR3nt: TGCAGTGCTGGATACAGGGATTGGGATCAGCCCCAGCATTTT
CDR3aa: CSAGYRDWDQPQHF

j_gene: TRBJ2-1
v_gene: TRBV7-2
abundance: -
d_gene: -
len: 15
CDR3nt: TGTGCCAGCAGCTTAGCCCGGGCCGGGGTGAATGAGCAGTTCTTC
CDR3aa: CASSLARAGVNEQFF

j_gene: TRBJ2-5
v_gene: TRBV5-1
abundance: -
d_gene: -
len: 13
CDR3nt: TGCGCCAGCAGTAGTACGGTGCTAGAGACCCAGTACTTC
CDR3aa: CASSSTVLETQYF

j_gene: TRBJ2-1
v_gene: TRBV4-3
abundance: few
d_gene: TRBD2
len: 15
CDR3nt: TGCGCCAGCAGCCATCGCGGGAGAGTTGCCGATGAGCAGTTCTTC
CDR3aa: CASSHRGRVADEQFF

j_gene: TRBJ1-4
v_gene: TRBV10-3
abundance: few
d_gene: -
len: 14
CDR3nt: TGTGCCATCAGTGAGTCGAAGATTTCTGAAAAACTGTTTTTT
CDR3aa: CAISESKISEKLFF

j_gene: TRBJ2-2
v_gene: TRBV12-3/TRBV12-4
abundance: few
d_gene: TRBD1
len: 16
CDR3nt: TGTGCCAGCAGTACAAACAGGGGGCATATATCCGGGGAGCTGTTTTTT
CDR3aa: CASSTNRGHISGELFF

j_gene: TRBJ2-1
v_gene: TRBV15
abundance: -
d_gene: -
len: 15
CDR3nt: TGTGCCACCAGCAGAGATCCCCGGGGGTACAGTGAGCAGTTCTTC
CDR3aa: CATSRDPRGYSEQFF

j_gene: TRBJ2-1
v_gene: TRBV12-3/TRBV12-4
abundance: few
d_gene: TRBD2
len: 15
CDR3nt: TGTGCCAGCAGCCGGAGCGGGGGGGCCAAGTCTGAGCAGTTCTTC
CDR3aa: CASSRSGGAKSEQFF

j_gene: TRBJ2-2
v_gene: TRBV5-1
abundance: -
d_gene: TRBD2
len: 15
CDR3nt: TGCGCCAGCAGCCCATCACTAGCGGGAGGAGGGAAGCTGTTTTTT
CDR3aa: CASSPSLAGGGKLFF

j_gene: TRBJ2-7
v_gene: TRBV7-8
abundance: -
d_gene: -
len: 15
CDR3nt: TGTGCCAGCAGCAACCGCCGGGACACACACTACGAGCAGTACTTC
CDR3aa: CASSNRRDTHYEQYF

j_gene: TRBJ2-1
v_gene: TRBV6-2/TRBV6-3
abundance: -
d_gene: -
len: 14
CDR3nt: TGTGCCAGCGCGGGGCGGGCCGAATGGGATGAGCAGTTCTTC
CDR3aa: CASAGRAEWDEQFF

j_gene: TRBJ2-7
v_gene: TRBV6-1
abundance: few
d_gene: -
len: 15
CDR3nt: TGTGCCAGCAGTCGCCGGAGAGGGTCGTCCAACGAGCAGTACTTC
CDR3aa: CASSRRRGSSNEQYF

j_gene: TRBJ2-7
v_gene: TRBV7-2
abundance: -
d_gene: TRBD1
len: 14
CDR3nt: TGTGCCAGCAGCGCATTTGACAGGGGGCGCTTATTCCACTTC
CDR3aa: CASSAFDRGRLFHF

j_gene: TRBJ2-3
v_gene: TRBV5-5
abundance: -
d_gene: TRBD2
len: 15
CDR3nt: TGTGCCAGCAGCTTGGCGCTAGCGGGGACAAATACGCAGTATTTT
CDR3aa: CASSLALAGTNTQYF

j_gene: TRBJ2-3
v_gene: TRBV5-8
abundance: -
d_gene: -
len: 16
CDR3nt: TGTGCCAGCAGCTTGACGGTATTAGCCCGAATAGATACGCAGTATTTT
CDR3aa: CASSLTVLARIDTQYF

j_gene: TRBJ2-5
v_gene: TRBV20-1
abundance: -
d_gene: -
len: 13
CDR3nt: TGCAGTGCTCAGATGGGGGCCCGGGGGACCCAGTACTTC
CDR3aa: CSAQMGARGTQYF

j_gene: TRBJ1-2
v_gene: TRBV11-2
abundance: few
d_gene: -
len: 14
CDR3nt: TGTGCCAGCAGCCGGGGCCGGGGGAGCTATGGCTACACCTTC
CDR3aa: CASSRGRGSYGYTF

j_gene: TRBJ2-3
v_gene: TRBV12-3/TRBV12-4
abundance: -
d_gene: -
len: 14
CDR3nt: TGTGCCAGCAGTTTACCAGGGGCCGCAGATACGCAGTATTTT
CDR3aa: CASSLPGAADTQYF

j_gene: TRBJ2-5
v_gene: TRBV4-3
abundance: -
d_gene: TRBD2
len: 16
CDR3nt: TGCGCCAGCAGCCAAGATTTCCTAGCGGGAGAAGAGACCCAGTACTTC
CDR3aa: CASSQDFLAGEETQYF

j_gene: TRBJ1-5
v_gene: TRBV30
abundance: -
d_gene: -
len: 14
CDR3nt: TGTGCCTGGAGTGTAAAGGGTAGCAATCAGCCCCAGCATTTT
CDR3aa: CAWSVKGSNQPQHF

j_gene: TRBJ2-1
v_gene: TRBV29-1
abundance: -
d_gene: TRBD2
len: 19
CDR3nt: TGCAGCGTCCCGATTCCGGGACTAGCGAATTATATCCTCTACAATGAGCAGTTCTTC
CDR3aa: CSVPIPGLANYILYNEQFF

j_gene: TRBJ1-2
v_gene: TRBV5-1
abundance: -
d_gene: TRBD1
len: 16
CDR3nt: TGCGCCAGCAGCAGACGGACCCCCGGGACAGACTATGGCTACACCTTC
CDR3aa: CASSRRTPGTDYGYTF

j_gene: TRBJ2-2
v_gene: TRBV10-3
abundance: many
d_gene: TRBD1
len: 14
CDR3nt: TGTGCCATCAGTGGGGGACAGGACACCGGGGAGCTGTTTTTT
CDR3aa: CAISGGQDTGELFF

j_gene: TRBJ2-7
v_gene: TRBV3-1
abundance: -
d_gene: -
len: 14
CDR3nt: TGTGCCAGCAGCCAAATACCAGGGTCCCACGAGCAGTACTTC
CDR3aa: CASSQIPGSHEQYF

j_gene: TRBJ1-1
v_gene: TRBV13
abundance: once
d_gene: TRBD1
len: 13
CDR3nt: TGTGCCAGCCTCAGGGGGCGCGGCACTGAAGCTTTCTTT
CDR3aa: CASLRGRGTEAFF

j_gene: TRBJ1-1
v_gene: TRBV6-1
abundance: few
d_gene: TRBD1
len: 13
CDR3nt: TGTGCCAGCAGTCCCCTCAGGGGGGGAAGGGCTTTCTTT
CDR3aa: CASSPLRGGRAFF

j_gene: TRBJ2-7
v_gene: TRBV5-1
abundance: -
d_gene: TRBD2
len: 16
CDR3nt: TGCGCCAGCAGCTTGTCCAGGGGAGCGGGAGGCTACGAGCAGTACTTC
CDR3aa: CASSLSRGAGGYEQYF

j_gene: TRBJ2-1
v_gene: TRBV18
abundance: once
d_gene: -
len: 15
CDR3nt: TGTGCCAGCTCACCACTCCTCCGGGGGAGGAATGAGCAGTTCTTC
CDR3aa: CASSPLLRGRNEQFF

j_gene: TRBJ1-6
v_gene: TRBV7-2
abundance: -
d_gene: -
len: 15
CDR3nt: TGTGCCAGCAGCTTTCAGGGAAACAATAATTCACCCCTCCACTTT
CDR3aa: CASSFQGNNNSPLHF

j_gene: TRBJ2-3
v_gene: TRBV5-1
abundance: few
d_gene: -
len: 13
CDR3nt: TGCGCCAGCAGCGAGCCTAGCACAGATACGCAGTATTTT
CDR3aa: CASSEPSTDTQYF

j_gene: TRBJ1-5
v_gene: TRBV3-1
abundance: few
d_gene: -
len: 14
CDR3nt: TGTGCCAGCAGCCCGACCGGGGGTGGTCAGCCCCAGCATTTT
CDR3aa: CASSPTGGGQPQHF

j_gene: TRBJ2-3
v_gene: TRBV5-4
abundance: -
d_gene: TRBD2
len: 15
CDR3nt: TGTGCCAGCAGCTTTACTAGCGGGGTGGCGGATACGCAGTATTTT
CDR3aa: CASSFTSGVADTQYF

j_gene: TRBJ2-1
v_gene: TRBV12-3/TRBV12-4
abundance: -
d_gene: TRBD2
len: 13
CDR3nt: TGTGCCAGCAGTTTCGCCCTCGCGGGGGGGAAGTTCTTC
CDR3aa: CASSFALAGGKFF

j_gene: TRBJ2-1
v_gene: TRBV4-2
abundance: -
d_gene: TRBD1
len: 16
CDR3nt: TGTGCCAGCAGCCAAGAATTTAGACAGGGGGGAATTGAGCAGTTCTTC
CDR3aa: CASSQEFRQGGIEQFF

j_gene: TRBJ1-3
v_gene: TRBV7-6
abundance: few
d_gene: -
len: 17
CDR3nt: TGTGCCAGCAGCTCCAGCCCAGGGTTGGTCGGTGGAAACACCATATATTTT
CDR3aa: CASSSSPGLVGGNTIYF

j_gene: TRBJ2-1
v_gene: TRBV7-9
abundance: many
d_gene: TRBD1
len: 15
CDR3nt: TGTGCCAGCAGCTTAGGACAGGGTTCGTACAATGAGCAGTTCTTC
CDR3aa: CASSLGQGSYNEQFF

j_gene: TRBJ2-7
v_gene: TRBV5-1
abundance: medium-sized
d_gene: TRBD1
len: 13
CDR3nt: TGCGCCAGCAGCCAATCCGACAGGGGCGAGCAGTACTTC
CDR3aa: CASSQSDRGEQYF